Described below is a single T cell receptor (beta chain) sequence and its context. Its specificity is not known. Germline assignment: CDR1 MNHNS and CDR2 SASEGT. Germline trimming cut 4 bases from V and 5 bases from J; bases unmatched to any gene: 7. CDR3 length: 15 amino acids. This specimen comes from a study of cytomegalovirus exposure and HLA in healthy donors. Study in general: There were 75 million to 95 million unique TCRs (from HLA-typed donors) in an early data release. Falling in the Caucasian-associated ancestry cluster were about 80% of a few hundred genotyped donors.

With 60 Vbeta and 13 Jbeta primers, the PCR was carried out. This table comes from immunoSEQ multiplex PCR, and its TCRdb copy is limited to in-frame clones, with some not included. This table holds about 220,000 clones, approximately 88% found once. Study-wide results and caveats: In presence/absence analyses, roughly uniform sequencing depth across donors was assumed.

The TCR sequence derives from a boy between 2 and 10 years old in good health and CMV-seronegative. Material for sequencing was PBMCs. The V call is TRBV6-1, the J call TRBJ2-5; 10 positions match TRBD1. CDR3 loop: CASSGQGARGETQYF. CDR3 nucleotides: TGTGCCAGCAGTGGACAGGGGGCGCGGGGGGAGACCCAGTACTTC.